This T cell receptor (beta chain) was obtained from a study of regulatory T cells in long-lasting Graves disease. Study results and limitations: Persistent disease samples used TRBV28, TRBJ1-2 and TRBJ2-5 preferentially. Lower TCR diversity characterized persistent Graves' patients relative to newly diagnosed patients.

Time point meaning: newly diagnosed GD, antithyroid drugs for less than 3 months. From RNA extracted from PBMCs, the TCR library was made. In its sample, this clonotype was seen many times. As yet, its antigen is unknown. For TCR beta, libraries came from iRepertoire HTBI primers and Arm-PCR of CDR3 regions. Original data processing: Identified segments across samples numbered under 80 TRBV and roughly 15 TRBJ. TCRdb re-called the multiplex PCR reads with MiXCR, one entry per CDR3 protein. TCRdb, not the original authors, processed these V and J calls. The sample has 400,000 to 500,000 distinct CDR3 sequences, 11% to 15% seen once. The CDR3 is made up of 17 amino acids. CDR1 is SEHNR and CDR2 is FQNEAQ in the germline V gene (reference sequence). V gave up 1 base and J gave up 3 bases; unmatched junction bases: 5. The sample also formed part of further work on T cells in Graves' hyperthyroidism and ophthalmopathy. That work states: When ophthalmopathy did not progress within 18 months, Graves' hyperthyroidism was considered stable.

This sample comprised peripheral blood mononuclear cells (PBMCs), obtained at new diagnosis, from a patient treated with antithyroid drugs. V and J are TRBV7-9 and TRBJ2-7, with 14 bases that match TRBD2. The receptor was isolated from a woman between 50 and 59 years old with Graves disease. The CDR3, as DNA: TGTGCCAGCAGCTTAGGACTAGCGGGAGGGCCAGACTACGAGCAGTACTTC. Residues: CASSLGLAGGPDYEQYF.